This T cell receptor beta chain appears in the sequencing data of a study of T cells in Graves' hyperthyroidism and ophthalmopathy. Study background: Specimen type is peripheral blood, collected at initial diagnosis prior to any treatment.

The hyperthyroidism patients had all been newly diagnosed, and their disease duration was under 2 months. Their ages ranged from 18 to 65 years. Isolation of PBMCs was performed on 8.5 to 10 ml fresh peripheral blood. Trimming cost V 4 bases and J 7 bases; bases outside gene matches: 6. The CDR3 covers 15 residues. Germline V gene lookup returns CDR1 SEHNR and CDR2 FQNEAQ (reference sequence). This clonotype was counted only a few times. The antigen is unknown. General study findings and limits: Using 13 V-J features, a model discriminated ophthalmopathy from stable hyperthyroidism.

RNA transcripts provided the source from which TCR beta CDR3 regions were amplified. RT-PCR in the first round (using the HTBI primer set) targeted the TCR CDR3. TCRdb processed the multiplex PCR reads anew with MiXCR; each CDR3 protein has one entry. The sample holds under 350,000 distinct CDR3 sequences, roughly 23% seen once. This TCR derives from a woman in her forties or fifties with Graves' hyperthyroidism. V gene TRBV7-9 combines with J gene TRBJ2-2; the match to TRBD1 covers 10 bases. Input material: blood. CDR3 in amino acids: CASSSSGQGNGELFF. The CDR3 coding sequence is TGTGCCAGCAGCTCCTCGGGACAGGGGAACGGGGAGCTGTTTTTT.